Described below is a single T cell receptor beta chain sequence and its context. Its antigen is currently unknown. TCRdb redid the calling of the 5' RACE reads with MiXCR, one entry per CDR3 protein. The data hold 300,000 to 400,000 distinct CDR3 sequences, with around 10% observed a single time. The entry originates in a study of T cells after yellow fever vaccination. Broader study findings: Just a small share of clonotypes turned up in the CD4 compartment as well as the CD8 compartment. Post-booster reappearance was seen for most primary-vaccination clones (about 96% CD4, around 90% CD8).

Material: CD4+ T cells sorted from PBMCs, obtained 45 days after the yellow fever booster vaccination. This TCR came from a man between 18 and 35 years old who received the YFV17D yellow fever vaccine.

The CDR3 is CASTDPGNQPQHF. The CDR3 DNA sequence: TGTGCCAGTACGGACCCCGGGAATCAGCCCCAGCATTTT. V usage is TRBV6-2 or TRBV6-3 and J usage is TRBJ1-5; D is undetermined. The CDR3 sequence is 13 residues long. The V end lost 9 bases, the J end lost 4 bases, and 13 bases lay between the germline ends. CDR1 is MNHEY, CDR2 SVGEGT, per germline.